This T cell receptor (beta chain) derives from a study of T-cell reconstitution after alpha-beta-depleted transplantation in children. The junction had 16 bases not matched to a gene; V was cut back by 1 base and J by 5 bases. Germline V gene lookup returns CDR1 SGHVS and CDR2 FQNEAQ. This CDR3 has 19 amino acids. Only a few counts were recorded for this clonotype. It was with unique molecular identifiers that the TCRbeta library was prepared. TCRdb ran MiXCR on the PCR reads and lists one entry per CDR3 protein. The profile covers approximately 130,000 distinct CDR3 sequences, with about a tenth appearing a single time and more than 20% taken by the ten largest.

This TCR came from a girl in the first two years of life who had a stem cell transplant for combined immunodeficiency, so the T cells may come from the graft donor. This specimen consisted of PBMCs, mostly from graft donor cells, obtained 180 days after TCRalphabeta/CD19-depleted stem cell transplant. The rearrangement joins TRBV7-8 to TRBJ2-5, with TRBD2 matching over 10 bases. CDR3 loop: CASSLVAGAGGRLGETQYF. In nucleotides, the CDR3 is TGTGCCAGCAGCTTAGTGGCGGGAGCGGGAGGGCGTTTAGGGGAGACCCAGTACTTC.